The present T cell receptor beta chain was sequenced within a study of human T cells and chemical hapten exposure. TCRdb reanalysed the RACE reads using MiXCR and keeps one entry per CDR3 protein. Of more than 300,000 distinct CDR3 sequences detected, roughly 4.6% appear once; the ten largest clones hold just over 2.5%. As for time point: pre-sensitization, week 0. Treatment here: therapeutic diphenylcyclopropenone sensitization with weekly scalp DPC. V lost 2 bases, J lost 1 base, and 2 bases stayed unmatched. Germline loops: CDR1 SEHNR, CDR2 FQNEAQ (reference sequence). The CDR3 runs to 15 residues. At least ten counts were recorded for this clonotype.

The chain is built from TRBV7-9 and TRBJ2-3; 8 bases match TRBD1. This material consisted of whole blood, taken in connection with sensitization to the hapten diphenylcyclopropenone (DPC). This sequence originates from a woman between 45 and 65 years old with alopecia areata. Some clones in this sample may be carry-over from other donors' samples. The CDR3 is CASSLTTGGTDTQYF. In nucleotides, the CDR3 is TGTGCCAGCAGCTTAACGACAGGGGGCACAGATACGCAGTATTTT.